Listed below are T cell receptor beta chains from one sample, sequenced in a study of T-cell memory formation after mild COVID-19. TCRdb used MiXCR to reprocess the 5' RACE reads, holding one entry per CDR3 protein. The sample carries 350,000 to 550,000 distinct CDR3 sequences, about 20% recorded once. The sample comprised PBMCs or a T cell subset sorted from them (not recorded which). These TCRs come from a young man who had mild COVID-19 (a few samples of this study predate the infection). Cell type and time point are not known. The CDR3 runs from the conserved cysteine through the conserved F or W. Fields, in order: J gene, D gene, V gene, clone size, CDR3 DNA, CDR3 protein. D genes are given only for firm matches. Some rows have no size entry. The others give once, few or many, or a class for an expanded clone.

TRBJ2-7 | - | TRBV18 | - | TGTGCCAGCTCACCAGGCTCCTCAGTGAGAGCCTACGAGCAGTACTTC | CASSPGSSVRAYEQYF
TRBJ2-2 | TRBD2 | TRBV2 | once | TGTGCCAGCATTGGCGGGGGGAACACCGGGGAGCTGTTTTTT | CASIGGGNTGELFF
TRBJ1-1 | - | TRBV4-1 | - | TGCGCCAGCAGTAGGGGAGAGGGTGCTTTCTTT | CASSRGEGAFF
TRBJ2-3 | TRBD2 | TRBV20-1 | - | TGCAGTGCTCCACTTCAGGGACTAGAGCTTGATACGCAGTATTTT | CSAPLQGLELDTQYF
TRBJ1-1 | - | TRBV28 | many | TGTGCCACCTCGTGGGGGAACACTGAAGCTTTCTTT | CATSWGNTEAFF
TRBJ2-5 | - | TRBV7-9 | - | TGTGCCAGCAGCTTATCCATAGGGCAAGAGACCCAGTACTTC | CASSLSIGQETQYF
TRBJ2-1 | - | TRBV24-1 | - | TGTGCCACCAGTGAACCGCAGGGGAAGGGCTCCTACAATGAGCAGTTCTTC | CATSEPQGKGSYNEQFF
TRBJ1-4 | TRBD1 | TRBV7-2 | - | TGTGCCAGCAGGGGCGGGACAGGGATGGTTGAAAAACTGTTTTTT | CASRGGTGMVEKLFF
TRBJ2-1 | TRBD2 | TRBV3-1 | - | TGTGCCAGCAGCCAAGGCGGAGGGACTACCCAGTTCTTC | CASSQGGGTTQFF
TRBJ2-2 | - | TRBV19 | few | TGTGCCAGTAGTATAAGTCCAGCCGGGGAGCTGTTTTTT | CASSISPAGELFF
TRBJ1-3 | - | TRBV7-9 | few | TGTGCCAGCAGCCAAAGCGAAGGAAACACCATATATTTT | CASSQSEGNTIYF
TRBJ1-6 | - | TRBV7-9 | - | TGTGCCAGCAGCTCCGGATGGGGCAGTGCCTATAATTCACCCCTCCACTTT | CASSSGWGSAYNSPLHF